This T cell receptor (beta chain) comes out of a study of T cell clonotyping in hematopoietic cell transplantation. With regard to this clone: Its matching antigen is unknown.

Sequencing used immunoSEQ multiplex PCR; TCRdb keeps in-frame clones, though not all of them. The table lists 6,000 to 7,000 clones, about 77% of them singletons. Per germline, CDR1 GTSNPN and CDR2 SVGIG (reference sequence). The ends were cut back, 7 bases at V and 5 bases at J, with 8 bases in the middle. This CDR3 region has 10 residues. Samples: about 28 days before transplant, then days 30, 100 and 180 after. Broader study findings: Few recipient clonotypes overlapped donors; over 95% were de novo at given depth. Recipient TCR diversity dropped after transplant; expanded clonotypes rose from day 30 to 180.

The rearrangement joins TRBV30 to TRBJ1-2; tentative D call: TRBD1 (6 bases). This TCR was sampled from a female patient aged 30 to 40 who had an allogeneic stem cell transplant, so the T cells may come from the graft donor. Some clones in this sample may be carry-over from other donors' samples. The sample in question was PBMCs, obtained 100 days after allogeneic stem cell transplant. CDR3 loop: CAYGQYGYTF. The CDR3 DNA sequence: TGTGCCTACGGACAGTATGGCTACACCTTC.